This TCR beta chain came from a study of blood T cell repertoires in COVID-19. Per the study methods: Amplification with reference gene primers provided the estimates of nucleated cell counts. Data came from immunoSEQ multiplex PCR; TCRdb stores just in-frame clones and leaves some out. V and J calls and clone size follow that table, whereas D and trimming were derived from the DNA. Of about 92,000 clones in the sample, roughly 80% were seen once. Trimming removed 4 bases at V and 0 bases at J, with 9 bases between. CDR3 size: 14 residues. Germline V gene lookup returns CDR1 LNHDA and CDR2 SQIVND (reference sequence).

This rearrangement joins TRBV19 to TRBJ1-1; tentatively, D is TRBD1 (5 bases). This TCR was recovered from a woman of 80 years or more with active or convalescent COVID-19. The sample taken for sequencing was peripheral blood. The CDR3 bases are TGTGCCAGTAGTAGGGGGGTTGTGAACACTGAAGCTTTCTTT. Its protein is CASSRGVVNTEAFF.